The rows below give T cell receptor beta chains drawn from one sample of a study of blood T cell repertoires in COVID-19. Method: immunoSEQ multiplex PCR; TCRdb's copy keeps in-frame clones and lacks some. The sample has around 310,000 clones, roughly 86% seen once; the top ten hold roughly a tenth. The sequenced material came from PBMCs or T cells enriched from blood (not recorded which). The receptors here all came from a woman aged 25 to 39 who had recovered from COVID-19. The CDR3 runs from the conserved cysteine through the conserved F or W. The D gene is left open where the match is weak. Only some rows state a clone size, as once, few, many or a class for expanded clones.

-	-	15	TRBV2	TRBJ2-5	TGTGCCAGCAGTGTCGAGCGGTTAATGCAAGAGACCCAGTACTTC	CASSVERLMQETQYF
-	once	14	TRBV3-1/TRBV3-2	TRBJ1-2	TGTGCCAGCAGCCAAGATGGACAGTTTTATGGCTACACCTTC	CASSQDGQFYGYTF
TRBD2	-	14	TRBV19	TRBJ2-7	TGTGCCAGTAGTCCTGGGGGAGGGAAGCACGAGCAGTACTTC	CASSPGGGKHEQYF
TRBD2	-	14	TRBV6-5	TRBJ2-7	TGTGCCACACGGACTAGCGGGAGTGTGAACGAGCAGTACTTC	CATRTSGSVNEQYF
TRBD1	-	12	TRBV29-1	TRBJ1-2	TGCAGCGTTCACAGGGGGGCCTATGGCTACACCTTC	CSVHRGAYGYTF
-	-	13	TRBV6-5	TRBJ2-7	TGTGCCAGCAGTCGGGGGTATTCCTACGAGCAGTACTTC	CASSRGYSYEQYF
TRBD1	-	15	TRBV7-2	TRBJ1-5	TGTGCCAGCAGCACCATAGGACAGGGATATCAGCCCCAGCATTTT	CASSTIGQGYQPQHF
-	-	16	TRBV19	TRBJ2-3	TGTGCCAGTAGTACCCGAAGCGGGCTGAGCACAGATACGCAGTATTTT	CASSTRSGLSTDTQYF
TRBD2	-	15	TRBV2	TRBJ2-2	TGTGCCAGCAAAGGGCTAGCGGACGGTACCGGGGAGCTGTTTTTT	CASKGLADGTGELFF
-	-	13	TRBV3-1/TRBV3-2	TRBJ1-1	TGTGCCAGCAGCCAAGGAAAGAGCACTGAAGCTTTCTTT	CASSQGKSTEAFF
-	few	12	TRBV28	TRBJ1-4	TGTGCCAGCAGTCCGACACCCCTTGTGCTGTTTTTT	CASSPTPLVLFF
-	-	12	TRBV11-1	TRBJ2-5	TGTGCCAGCAGCCGAAGGGGAGAGACCCAGTACTTC	CASSRRGETQYF
-	-	15	TRBV7-2	TRBJ2-7	TGTGCCAGCAGCTTATCGAACTTCGGGACCTACGAGCAGTACTTC	CASSLSNFGTYEQYF
-	-	16	TRBV7-9	TRBJ2-5	TGTGCCAGCAGCTTAGGCTTAGGGGGTTCGATAGAGACCCAGTACTTC	CASSLGLGGSIETQYF
-	-	11	TRBV28	TRBJ1-1	TGTGCCAGCAGTCCGAGCACTGAAGCTTTCTTT	CASSPSTEAFF
TRBD2	-	15	TRBV11-3	TRBJ2-1	TGTGCCAGCAGCATCAGCGGGAGCTCCTACAATGAGCAGTTCTTC	CASSISGSSYNEQFF
TRBD2	-	18	TRBV5-6	TRBJ2-7	TGTGCCAGCAGTCCTTCCCTTGGACTAGCGGGAAGATCCTACGAGCAGTACTTC	CASSPSLGLAGRSYEQYF
-	-	15	TRBV11-2	TRBJ2-7	TGTGCCAGCAGCTTAGTTTTCGGCAGGACCTACGAGCAGTACTTC	CASSLVFGRTYEQYF
-	-	14	TRBV28	TRBJ1-1	TGTGCCAGCAGGGTCTCGTTTCAGAGCGCTGAAGCTTTCTTT	CASRVSFQSAEAFF
TRBD2	-	14	TRBV27	TRBJ2-7	TGTGCCAGCGCCGGCGGGAGGTTCTCCTACGAGCAGTACTTC	CASAGGRFSYEQYF
TRBD2	-	14	TRBV7-3	TRBJ2-7	TGTGCCAGCAGCCTAGCGGGAGGAATGGAAGAGCAGTACTTC	CASSLAGGMEEQYF
-	-	14	TRBV13	TRBJ1-1	TGTGCCAGCAGCCGTCTTGAGGGAGATACTGAAGCTTTCTTT	CASSRLEGDTEAFF
-	-	13	TRBV28	TRBJ1-2	TGTGCCAGCAGGACGGGGGAAGGGTATCGCTACACCTTC	CASRTGEGYRYTF
-	-	13	TRBV27	TRBJ2-1	TGTGCCAGCAGTTTACTACTCCTCGGGGAGCAGTTCTTC	CASSLLLLGEQFF
TRBD1	-	15	TRBV27	TRBJ2-1	TGTGCCAGCAGGATAGACAGGGGGTTTTGGAGTGAGCAGTTCTTC	CASRIDRGFWSEQFF
TRBD1	-	17	TRBV23-1	TRBJ2-2	TGCGCCAGCAGACCGGGACAGCCCAAACTTCGGACCGGGGAGCTGTTTTTT	CASRPGQPKLRTGELFF
TRBD2	-	15	TRBV27	TRBJ2-3	TGTGCCAGCAGTTTATTAGCGGGAGCGGCAGATACGCAGTATTTT	CASSLLAGAADTQYF
TRBD1	-	15	TRBV6-5	TRBJ1-2	TGTGCCAGCAGACCGGGACAGCCGGCCGCCTATGGCTACACCTTC	CASRPGQPAAYGYTF
-	-	15	TRBV5-4	TRBJ2-7	TGTGCCAGCAGCTTGGGCCCGTCGAGCTCCTACGAGCAGTACTTC	CASSLGPSSSYEQYF
-	-	16	TRBV7-6	TRBJ1-1	TGTGCCAGCAGCTTAGGCCCCCTTGGACTAAACACTGAAGCTTTCTTT	CASSLGPLGLNTEAFF
-	-	13	TRBV29-1	TRBJ2-5	TGCAGCGTTGTGGGCCGCGGGCAAGAGACCCAGTACTTC	CSVVGRGQETQYF
TRBD2	-	16	TRBV10-1	TRBJ2-7	TGCGCCAGCAGCGAGCACTTACTAGCGGGAGTTCCCGAGCAGTACTTC	CASSEHLLAGVPEQYF
-	-	13	TRBV27	TRBJ2-1	TGTGCCAGCAGTTTATCATCAGACAATGAGCAGTTCTTC	CASSLSSDNEQFF
TRBD1	few	15	TRBV2	TRBJ1-5	TGTGCCAGCAGTCCCCAGACAGGGTACAATCAGCCCCAGCATTTT	CASSPQTGYNQPQHF
TRBD1	-	16	TRBV24-1	TRBJ1-5	TGTGCCACCAGACGACAGGGTAGGGATAGCAATCAGCCCCAGCATTTT	CATRRQGRDSNQPQHF
-	once	14	TRBV6-5	TRBJ1-2	TGTGCCAGCAGCTACGGGGGGGCGAGTTATGGCTACACCTTC	CASSYGGASYGYTF
TRBD1	-	15	TRBV25-1	TRBJ1-4	TGTGCCAGTAGCATACAGGGGTCCCTGAATGAAAAACTGTTTTTT	CASSIQGSLNEKLFF
TRBD1	-	16	TRBV7-9	TRBJ2-5	TGTGCCAGCAGCCCAAATTGGGGACAGGGGCAAGAGACCCAGTACTTC	CASSPNWGQGQETQYF
-	-	14	TRBV5-6	TRBJ1-5	TGTGCCAGCAGCTTGTTACGCGGGAATCAGCCCCAGCATTTT	CASSLLRGNQPQHF
TRBD2	-	16	TRBV5-1	TRBJ2-7	TGCGCCAGCAGCCAGGGAGGGAGGGTGAGCTCCTACGAGCAGTACTTC	CASSQGGRVSSYEQYF
TRBD1	-	16	TRBV19	TRBJ1-2	TGTGCCAGTAGTACTGAACAGGGGCGGTCTAACTATGGCTACACCTTC	CASSTEQGRSNYGYTF
-	-	14	TRBV18	TRBJ2-7	TGTGCCAGCGCCCAGGAAATCCTAAGGTACGAGCAGTACTTC	CASAQEILRYEQYF
-	-	14	TRBV9	TRBJ2-7	TGTGCCAGCAGCGTAGCGGGAGACACCTACGAGCAGTACTTC	CASSVAGDTYEQYF
TRBD1	-	12	TRBV29-1	TRBJ1-2	TGCAGCTCATGGGACAGGGAGAGTGGCTACACCTTC	CSSWDRESGYTF
-	-	13	TRBV7-9	TRBJ2-1	TGTGCCAGCAGCTTACTCCGCGACAATGAGCAGTTCTTC	CASSLLRDNEQFF
-	-	13	TRBV27	TRBJ1-5	TGTGCCAGCAGCAGCAGGGGATATCAGCCCCAGCATTTT	CASSSRGYQPQHF
-	-	16	TRBV12-5	TRBJ2-5	TGTGCTAGTGGTTTGGTAAAACGACTTTACCAAGAGACCCAGTACTTC	CASGLVKRLYQETQYF
-	-	14	TRBV5-4	TRBJ1-1	TGTGCCAGCAGCCCCACTAGGGAGAACACTGAAGCTTTCTTT	CASSPTRENTEAFF
-	few	12	TRBV7-8	TRBJ2-7	TGTGCCAGCAGCTTCGGGACTGGCGAGCAGTACTTC	CASSFGTGEQYF
TRBD1	-	14	TRBV3-1/TRBV3-2	TRBJ2-7	TGTGCCAGCAGCCGGGACAGGGGAACCTACGAGCAGTACTTC	CASSRDRGTYEQYF
-	-	16	TRBV7-3	TRBJ2-2	TGTGCCAGCAGCTTATCGGCGCGGGCCGAAACCGGGGAGCTGTTTTTT	CASSLSARAETGELFF
TRBD1	-	17	TRBV4-1	TRBJ2-7	TGCGCCAGCAGCCAAACTATTACGGGACAGAATTCCTACGAGCAGTACTTC	CASSQTITGQNSYEQYF
TRBD2	-	14	TRBV2	TRBJ2-1	TGTGCCAGCAGCGGCCGTGGGGGGGACAATGAGCAGTTCTTC	CASSGRGGDNEQFF
-	few	14	TRBV7-2	TRBJ1-3	TGTGCCAGCAGGTGGGACACACCGGGAAACACCATATATTTT	CASRWDTPGNTIYF
TRBD2	-	17	TRBV3-1/TRBV3-2	TRBJ2-3	TGTGCCAGCAGCCAAGATATAAGGACTAGCGGGAGTGATACGCAGTATTTT	CASSQDIRTSGSDTQYF
TRBD2	-	16	TRBV10-3	TRBJ2-3	TGTGCCATCTCGACGGGAGGAGGTGTAAGCACAGATACGCAGTATTTT	CAISTGGGVSTDTQYF
-	once	13	TRBV30	TRBJ1-2	TGTGCCTGGAATCAGCAGGGAAACCATGGCTACACCTTC	CAWNQQGNHGYTF
-	-	13	TRBV11-2	TRBJ2-1	TGTGCCAGCAGCTTATTTCGGGTCAATGAGCAGTTCTTC	CASSLFRVNEQFF
-	-	15	TRBV6-5	TRBJ1-6	TGTGCCAGCAGTCTCGACAGCTCCTATAATTCACCCCTCCACTTT	CASSLDSSYNSPLHF